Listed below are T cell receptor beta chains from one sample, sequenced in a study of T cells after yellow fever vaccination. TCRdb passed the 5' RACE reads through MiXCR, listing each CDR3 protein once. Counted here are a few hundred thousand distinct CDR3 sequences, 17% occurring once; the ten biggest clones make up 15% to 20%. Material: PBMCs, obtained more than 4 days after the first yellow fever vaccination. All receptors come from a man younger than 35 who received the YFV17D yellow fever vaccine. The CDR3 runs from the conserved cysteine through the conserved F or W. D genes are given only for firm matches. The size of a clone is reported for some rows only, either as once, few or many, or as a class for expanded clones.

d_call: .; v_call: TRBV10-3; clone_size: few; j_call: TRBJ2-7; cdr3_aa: CAISPGTVSSYEQYF; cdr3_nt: TGTGCCATCAGTCCAGGGACGGTGAGCTCCTACGAGCAGTACTTC
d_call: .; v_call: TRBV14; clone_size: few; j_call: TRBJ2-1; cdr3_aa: CASSQDFVKYNEQFF; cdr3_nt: TGTGCCAGCAGCCAAGATTTTGTGAAATACAATGAGCAGTTCTTC
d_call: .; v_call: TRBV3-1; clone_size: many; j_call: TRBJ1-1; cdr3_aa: CASSSRLNTEAFF; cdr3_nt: TGTGCCAGCAGCTCGAGACTGAACACTGAAGCTTTCTTT
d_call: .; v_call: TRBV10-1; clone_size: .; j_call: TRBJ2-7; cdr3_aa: CASQGLSSYEQYF; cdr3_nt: TGCGCCAGCCAGGGTTTATCCTCCTACGAGCAGTACTTC
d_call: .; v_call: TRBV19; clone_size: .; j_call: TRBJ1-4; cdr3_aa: CASSATGTVNEKLFF; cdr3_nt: TGTGCCAGTAGTGCGACAGGAACGGTTAATGAAAAACTGTTTTTT
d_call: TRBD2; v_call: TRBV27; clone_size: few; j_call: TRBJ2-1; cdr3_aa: CASSIGGGAYNEQFF; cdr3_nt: TGTGCCAGCAGTATCGGGGGGGGCGCCTACAATGAGCAGTTCTTC
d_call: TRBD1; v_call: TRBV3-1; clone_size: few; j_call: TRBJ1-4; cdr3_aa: CASRNRGEKLFF; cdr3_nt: TGTGCCAGCAGGAACAGGGGAGAAAAACTGTTTTTT
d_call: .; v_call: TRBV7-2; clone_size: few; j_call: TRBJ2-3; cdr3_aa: CASSPGGVAGQYF; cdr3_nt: TGTGCCAGCAGCCCAGGCGGCGTTGCCGGGCAGTATTTT
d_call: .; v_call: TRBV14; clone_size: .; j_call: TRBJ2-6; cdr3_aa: CASSVPSGANVLTF; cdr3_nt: TGTGCCAGCAGCGTTCCATCTGGGGCCAACGTCCTGACTTTC
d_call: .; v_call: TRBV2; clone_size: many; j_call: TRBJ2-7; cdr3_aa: CASRVTTYEQYF; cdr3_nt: TGTGCCAGCAGGGTGACAACCTACGAGCAGTACTTC
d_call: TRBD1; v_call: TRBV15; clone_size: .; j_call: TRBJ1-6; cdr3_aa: CATSRQGDSPLHF; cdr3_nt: TGTGCCACCAGCAGACAGGGGGATTCACCCCTCCACTTT
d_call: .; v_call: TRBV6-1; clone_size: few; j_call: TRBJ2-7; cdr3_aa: CASRIGGLSSYEQYF; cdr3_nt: TGTGCCAGCAGAATCGGGGGTCTTAGCTCCTACGAGCAGTACTTC
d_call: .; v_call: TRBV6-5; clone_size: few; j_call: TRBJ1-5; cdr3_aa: CASSYVRDQPQHF; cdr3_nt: TGTGCCAGCAGTTACGTGAGGGATCAGCCCCAGCATTTT
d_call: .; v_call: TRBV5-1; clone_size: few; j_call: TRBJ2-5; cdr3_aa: CASTLGGNFQETQYF; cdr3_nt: TGCGCCAGCACCCTGGGGGGTAATTTCCAAGAGACCCAGTACTTC
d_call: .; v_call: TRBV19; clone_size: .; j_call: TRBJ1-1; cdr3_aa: CASSTTGIVTEAFF; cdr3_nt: TGTGCCAGTAGTACAACAGGAATTGTGACTGAAGCTTTCTTT
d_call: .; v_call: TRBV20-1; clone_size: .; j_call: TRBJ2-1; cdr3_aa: CSARTLVYNEQFF; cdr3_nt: TGCAGTGCTAGGACTTTGGTTTACAATGAGCAGTTCTTC
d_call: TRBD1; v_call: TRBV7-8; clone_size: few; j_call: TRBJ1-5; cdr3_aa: CASSPRQGGFHQPQHF; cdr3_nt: TGTGCCAGCAGCCCCCGACAGGGCGGTTTTCATCAGCCCCAGCATTTT
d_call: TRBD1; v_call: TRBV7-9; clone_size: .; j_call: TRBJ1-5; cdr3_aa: CASSLGQGEYQPQHF; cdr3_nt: TGTGCCAGCAGCTTAGGACAGGGAGAGTATCAGCCCCAGCATTTT
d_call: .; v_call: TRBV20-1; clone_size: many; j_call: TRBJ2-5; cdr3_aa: CSALGEYQETQYF; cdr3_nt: TGCAGTGCTCTGGGGGAATACCAAGAGACCCAGTACTTC
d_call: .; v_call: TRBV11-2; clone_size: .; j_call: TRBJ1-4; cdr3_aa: CASSSGPGAIDEKLFF; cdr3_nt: TGTGCCAGCAGCTCGGGGCCGGGTGCAATTGATGAAAAACTGTTTTTT
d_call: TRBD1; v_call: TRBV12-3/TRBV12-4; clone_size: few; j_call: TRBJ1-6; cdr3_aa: CASSSTGDGSPLHF; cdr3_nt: TGTGCCAGCAGTTCGACAGGGGATGGTTCACCCCTCCACTTT
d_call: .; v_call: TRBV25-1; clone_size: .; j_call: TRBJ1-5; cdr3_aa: CASSGTGSSNQPQHF; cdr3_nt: TGTGCCAGCAGTGGTACGGGGAGTAGCAATCAGCCCCAGCATTTT
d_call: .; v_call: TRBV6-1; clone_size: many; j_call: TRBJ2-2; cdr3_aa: CAGTDANTGELFF; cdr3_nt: TGTGCCGGGACGGACGCTAACACCGGGGAGCTGTTTTTT